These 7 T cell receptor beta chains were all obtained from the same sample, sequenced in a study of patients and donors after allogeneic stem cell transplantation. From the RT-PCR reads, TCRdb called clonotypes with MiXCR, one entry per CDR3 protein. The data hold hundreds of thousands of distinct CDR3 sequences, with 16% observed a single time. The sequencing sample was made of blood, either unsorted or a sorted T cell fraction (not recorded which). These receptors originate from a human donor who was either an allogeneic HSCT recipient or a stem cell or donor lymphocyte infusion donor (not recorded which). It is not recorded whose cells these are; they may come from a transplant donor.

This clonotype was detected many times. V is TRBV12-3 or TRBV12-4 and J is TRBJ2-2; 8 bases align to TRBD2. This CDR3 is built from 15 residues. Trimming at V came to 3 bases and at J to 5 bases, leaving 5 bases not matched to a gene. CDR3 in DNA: TGTGCCAGCAGTTTTCAAGCGGGAGAAACCGGGGAGCTGTTTTTT. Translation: CASSFQAGETGELFF.

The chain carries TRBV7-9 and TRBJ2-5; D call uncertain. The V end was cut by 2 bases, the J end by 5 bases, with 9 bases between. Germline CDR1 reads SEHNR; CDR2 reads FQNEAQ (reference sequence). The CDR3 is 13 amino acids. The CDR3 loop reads CASSLYETETQYF. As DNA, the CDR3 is TGTGCCAGCAGCTTATACGAGACGGAGACCCAGTACTTC.

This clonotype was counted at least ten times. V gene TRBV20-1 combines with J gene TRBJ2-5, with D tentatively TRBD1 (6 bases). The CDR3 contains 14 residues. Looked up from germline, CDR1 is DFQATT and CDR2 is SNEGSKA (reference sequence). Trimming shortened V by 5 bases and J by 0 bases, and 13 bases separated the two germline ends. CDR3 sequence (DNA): TGCAGTGCTGGGAACAGGGTAGACCAAGAGACCCAGTACTTC. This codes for CSAGNRVDQETQYF.

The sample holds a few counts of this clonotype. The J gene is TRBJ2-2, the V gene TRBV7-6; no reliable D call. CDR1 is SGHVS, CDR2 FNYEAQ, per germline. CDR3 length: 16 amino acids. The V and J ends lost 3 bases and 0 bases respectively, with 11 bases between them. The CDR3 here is CASSFRTGPNTGELFF. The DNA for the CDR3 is TGTGCCAGCAGCTTTCGAACCGGGCCGAACACCGGGGAGCTGTTTTTT. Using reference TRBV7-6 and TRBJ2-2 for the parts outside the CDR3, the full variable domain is GAGVSQSPRYKVTKRGQDVALRCDPISGHVSLYWYRQALGQGPEFLTYFNYEAQQDKSGLPNDRFSAERPEGSISTLTIQRTEQRDSAMYRCASSFRTGPNTGELFFGEGSRLTVL.

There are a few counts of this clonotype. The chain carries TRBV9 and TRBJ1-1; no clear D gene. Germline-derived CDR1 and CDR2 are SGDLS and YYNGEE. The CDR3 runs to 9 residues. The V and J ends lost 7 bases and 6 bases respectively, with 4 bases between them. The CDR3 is CASGPEAFF. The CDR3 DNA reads TGTGCCAGCGGGCCTGAAGCTTTCTTT.

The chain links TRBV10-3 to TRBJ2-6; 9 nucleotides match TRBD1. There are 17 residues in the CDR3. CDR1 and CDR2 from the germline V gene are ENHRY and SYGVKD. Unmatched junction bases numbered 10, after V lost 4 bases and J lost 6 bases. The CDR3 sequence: CAISGFGTGKMANVLTF. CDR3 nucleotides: TGTGCCATCAGTGGTTTTGGGACAGGGAAGATGGCCAACGTCCTGACTTTC.

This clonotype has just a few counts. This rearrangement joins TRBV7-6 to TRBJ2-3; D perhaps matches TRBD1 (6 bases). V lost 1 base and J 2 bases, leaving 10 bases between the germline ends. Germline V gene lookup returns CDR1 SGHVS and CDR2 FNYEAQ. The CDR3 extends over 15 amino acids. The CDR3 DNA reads TGTGCCAGCAGCTTAGACCAGGGGTTCACAGATACGCAGTATTTT. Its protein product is CASSLDQGFTDTQYF.